This is a list of T cell receptor beta chains from one sample in a study of molecular identifiers for immune sequencing clone quantification. MiXCR, applied by TCRdb to the PCR reads, yields one record per CDR3 protein. The table includes 90,000 to 120,000 distinct CDR3 sequences, roughly 34% detected once. The sequenced material came from naive CD8+ T cells from blood, with Jurkat cell RNA spiked in. The source of these receptors is a human donor in good health. Some libraries in this study had Jurkat cell RNA spiked in. Each CDR3 is given with its conserved first and last residue. The D gene is left open where the match is weak. Expanded clones get a size class; other rows say once, few or many, or leave the size out.

abundance: .; d_gene: TRBD2; v_gene: TRBV11-2; j_gene: TRBJ2-7; CDR3nt: TGTGCCAGCAGCTTAACCGCGACTAGCGGCTACGAGCAGTACTTC; CDR3aa: CASSLTATSGYEQYF
abundance: many; d_gene: .; v_gene: TRBV12-3/TRBV12-4; j_gene: TRBJ2-5; CDR3nt: TGTGCCAGCAGTCTCGCCGAGACCCAGTACTTC; CDR3aa: CASSLAETQYF
abundance: many; d_gene: .; v_gene: TRBV4-2; j_gene: TRBJ2-1; CDR3nt: TGTGCCAGCAGCCAAGATCTCCGAGGACTATCAATTGGGCAGTTCTTC; CDR3aa: CASSQDLRGLSIGQFF
abundance: .; d_gene: .; v_gene: TRBV27; j_gene: TRBJ2-7; CDR3nt: TGTGCCAGCAGTTTTGCGGCCCCCTACGAGCAGTACTTC; CDR3aa: CASSFAAPYEQYF
abundance: .; d_gene: .; v_gene: TRBV27; j_gene: TRBJ2-7; CDR3nt: TGTGCCAGCAGCCCAAAAGGCCTGGCCTACGAGCAGTACTTC; CDR3aa: CASSPKGLAYEQYF
abundance: many; d_gene: TRBD1; v_gene: TRBV6-5; j_gene: TRBJ2-7; CDR3nt: TGTGCCAGCAGTTACTCGACAGGGTACGAGCAGTACTTC; CDR3aa: CASSYSTGYEQYF
abundance: .; d_gene: TRBD2; v_gene: TRBV24-1; j_gene: TRBJ2-2; CDR3nt: TGTGCCACCAGTGATTTTTCTGGGACTAGTTGGACCGGGGAGCTGTTTTTT; CDR3aa: CATSDFSGTSWTGELFF
abundance: few; d_gene: .; v_gene: TRBV7-8; j_gene: TRBJ1-3; CDR3nt: TGTGCCAGCAGCTTTGGGGGAGGCCTTGGAAACACCATATATTTT; CDR3aa: CASSFGGGLGNTIYF
abundance: .; d_gene: TRBD2; v_gene: TRBV20-1; j_gene: TRBJ2-1; CDR3nt: TGCAGTGCCTTAGCGGGGGCTAACAATGAGCAGTTCTTC; CDR3aa: CSALAGANNEQFF
abundance: .; d_gene: .; v_gene: TRBV6-2/TRBV6-3; j_gene: TRBJ2-2; CDR3nt: TGTGTCAGCAGCCCGCGGCAATCGAACACCGGGGAGCTGTTTTTT; CDR3aa: CVSSPRQSNTGELFF
abundance: many; d_gene: TRBD2; v_gene: TRBV28; j_gene: TRBJ2-7; CDR3nt: TGTGCCAGCAGTTCTCAGCGGGAACCCTCCTACGAGCAGTACTTC; CDR3aa: CASSSQREPSYEQYF
abundance: .; d_gene: .; v_gene: TRBV19; j_gene: TRBJ2-3; CDR3nt: TGTGCCAGTAGTATAGCGGGCACAGATACGCAGTATTTT; CDR3aa: CASSIAGTDTQYF
abundance: few; d_gene: .; v_gene: TRBV9; j_gene: TRBJ2-2; CDR3nt: TGTGCCAGCAGCGCCCCATGGGGCTGGGAACACCATCCCGGGGAGCTGTTTTTT; CDR3aa: CASSAPWGWEHHPGELFF
abundance: .; d_gene: TRBD2; v_gene: TRBV6-6; j_gene: TRBJ2-1; CDR3nt: TGTGCCAGCAGCTCGCAGGGACTAGCGGGACCGACCACCCCTGATGAGCAGTTCTTC; CDR3aa: CASSSQGLAGPTTPDEQFF
abundance: few; d_gene: .; v_gene: TRBV4-1; j_gene: TRBJ2-1; CDR3nt: TGCGCCAGCTCCCATGGGCCTTTGATTAGCGAAACCTACAATGAGCAGTTCTTC; CDR3aa: CASSHGPLISETYNEQFF
abundance: .; d_gene: .; v_gene: TRBV7-2; j_gene: TRBJ2-5; CDR3nt: TGTGCCAGCAGCTTAGGTTTTTTGGGAAAAGAGACCCAGTACTTC; CDR3aa: CASSLGFLGKETQYF
abundance: many; d_gene: TRBD1; v_gene: TRBV2; j_gene: TRBJ2-1; CDR3nt: TGTGCCAGCAGTGAAGACGGACAGGCCGGGGATGAGCAGTTCTTC; CDR3aa: CASSEDGQAGDEQFF